This record concerns one T cell receptor (beta chain) sequence. Its specificity is not known. This sample is drawn from a study of cytotoxic CD8 clonotypes in ibrutinib-treated CLL. At the level of the study: Overall, some 24 responses were partial and 2 complete; following median 68 months, 14 patients stayed remitted and around twelve progressed. Treatment had run for a median roughly 12 months, range 6 to 36, when response samples were taken.

The CDR3 has 12 amino acids. V lost 0 bases and J 8 bases, leaving 8 bases between the germline ends. Germline V CDR1 and CDR2: SGHRS, YFSETQ. Study-wide points: Lymph node repertoires were not studied, and sampling times were unmatched.

Depth targeted 1 in 200,000 to 1 in 1 million T cells, averaging approximately 9.3x coverage per clonotype. Libraries were prepared by immunoSEQ multiplex PCR; TCRdb keeps only in-frame clonotypes and omits some of them. The data hold nearly 85,000 clones, with around 79% observed a single time. The gene calls are TRBV5-1 and TRBJ1-2, with D perhaps matching TRBD1 (6 bases). This receptor was taken from a human donor with chronic lymphocytic leukemia. The sample here was PBMCs, taken after 12 months of ibrutinib treatment. The CDR3 region has the DNA TGCGCCAGCAGCTTGGCCGGGGGCGGCTACACCTTC. The encoded protein is CASSLAGGGYTF. The variable domain in full, with the rest retrieved from reference TRBV5-1 and TRBJ1-2, is KAGVTQTPRYLIKTRGQQVTLSCSPISGHRSVSWYQQTPGQGLQFLFEYFSETQRNKGNFPGRFSGRQFSNSRSEMNVSTLELGDSALYLCASSLAGGGYTFGSGTRLTVV.